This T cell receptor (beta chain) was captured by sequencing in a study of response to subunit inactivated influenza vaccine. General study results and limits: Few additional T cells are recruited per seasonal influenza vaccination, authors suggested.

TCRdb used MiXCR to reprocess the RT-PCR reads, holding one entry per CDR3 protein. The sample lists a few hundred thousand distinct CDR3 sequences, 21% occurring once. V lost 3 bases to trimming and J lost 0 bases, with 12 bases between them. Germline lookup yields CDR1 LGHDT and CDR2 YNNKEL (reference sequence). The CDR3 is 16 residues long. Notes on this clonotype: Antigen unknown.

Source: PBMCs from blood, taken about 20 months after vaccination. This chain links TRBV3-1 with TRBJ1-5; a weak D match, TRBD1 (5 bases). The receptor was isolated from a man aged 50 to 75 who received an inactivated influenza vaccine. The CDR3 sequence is CASSHRQGNSNQPQHF. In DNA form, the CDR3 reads TGTGCCAGCAGCCATCGGCAGGGCAATAGCAATCAGCCCCAGCATTTT.